These 22 T cell receptor beta chains share one sample of origin, sequenced in a study of cytomegalovirus exposure and HLA in healthy donors. PCR involved 60 Vbeta and 13 Jbeta primers. Data came from immunoSEQ multiplex PCR; TCRdb stores just in-frame clones and leaves some out. The sample contains under 200,000 clones, around 77% of which appear only once. Sequencing was carried out using PBMCs. The receptors shown here come from a woman aged 25 to 39 in good health and CMV-seropositive.

The CDR3 protein is CASSPRTANTEAFF. The CDR3 coding sequence is TGTGCCAGTAGTCCCCGGACAGCGAACACTGAAGCTTTCTTT. The chain joins TRBV19 to TRBJ1-1; tentative D call: TRBD1 (6 bases). The V gene lost 5 bases and the J gene lost 1 base, with 11 bases spanning the gap. The CDR3 covers 14 residues. Germline CDR1 LNHDA, CDR2 SQIVND (reference sequence).

This clone turned up a few times. This chain links TRBV4-3 with TRBJ2-1; weak D call: TRBD1 (5 bases). V shed 4 bases and J shed 2 bases, with 12 bases lying between them. CDR3 length: 15 amino acids. Germline CDR1 LGHNA, CDR2 YSLEER. The CDR3 bases are TGCGCCAGCAGCCTTAGCAGGGTGGCCTACAATGAGCAGTTCTTC. This gives the protein CASSLSRVAYNEQFF.

The V gene is TRBV6-5, the J gene TRBJ2-1; 10 positions agree with TRBD2. Germline CDR1 and CDR2: MNHEY and SVGAGI. The CDR3 runs to 16 residues. Unmatched junction bases numbered 13, after V lost 6 bases and J lost 8 bases. CDR3 nucleotide sequence: TGTGCCAGCAGGTACGCAGGGCTAGCGGGAGTGGATGAGCAGTTCTTC. The encoded protein is CASRYAGLAGVDEQFF.

The chain employs TRBV2 and TRBJ2-5, with TRBD2 identical over 14 bases. The CDR3 runs 17 residues. Germline lookup yields CDR1 SNHLY and CDR2 FYNNEI. The trim removed 3 bases at V and 2 bases at J, leaving 5 bases unmatched. The CDR3 DNA reads as TGTGCCAGCAGTGATGGGGGACTAGCGGGAGATCAAGAGACCCAGTACTTC. Translating gives CASSDGGLAGDQETQYF. Full variable domain (outside the CDR3, taken from reference TRBV2 and TRBJ2-5): EPEVTQTPSHQVTQMGQEVILRCVPISNHLYFYWYRQILGQKVEFLVSFYNNEISEKSEIFDDQFSVERPDGSNFTLKIRSTKLEDSAMYFCASSDGGLAGDQETQYFGPGTRLLVL.

The chain uses TRBV6-5 and TRBJ1-1, with D possibly matching TRBD1 (5 bases). V shed 2 bases and J shed 6 bases, with 10 bases lying between them. The CDR3 totals 13 residues. The germline CDR1 and CDR2 sequences are MNHEY and SVGAGI. The CDR3 here is CASSYLGVAEAFF. The CDR3 coding sequence is TGTGCCAGCAGTTACCTAGGGGTAGCTGAAGCTTTCTTT.

Here the CDR3 DNA reads TGTGCCAGCAGTGAACACCCGGGCACTGAAGCTTTCTTT. This codes for CASSEHPGTEAFF. This chain connects TRBV6-1 to TRBJ1-1; D unresolved. Germline V gene lookup returns CDR1 MNHNS and CDR2 SASEGT. V lost 2 bases to trimming and J lost 4 bases, with 8 bases between them. This CDR3 contains 13 residues.

The chain combines TRBV15 with TRBJ1-1; perhaps TRBD1 as D (6 bases). Trimming shortened V by 1 base and J by 6 bases, and 12 bases separated the two germline ends. This CDR3 is 14 amino acids long. Germline V gives CDR1 LNHNV, CDR2 YYDKDF (reference sequence). The CDR3 loop reads CATSRAGRGPEAFF. Written as DNA, the CDR3 is TGTGCCACCAGCAGAGCTGGCAGGGGTCCTGAAGCTTTCTTT.

The CDR3: CASSPPGRGANVLTF. CDR3 bases: TGTGCCAGCTCACCTCCAGGGCGAGGGGCCAACGTCCTGACTTTC. The chain couples TRBV18 to TRBJ2-6; D might be TRBD1 (5 bases). V was clipped by 3 bases and J by 4 bases, with 10 bases between them. CDR1 is KGHSH and CDR2 is LQKENI in the germline V gene. This CDR3 has 15 amino acids.

V gene TRBV7-6 combines with J gene TRBJ2-7, with D perhaps matching TRBD2 (7 bases). V was clipped by 5 bases and J by 6 bases, with 26 bases between them. Germline assignment: CDR1 SGHVS and CDR2 FNYEAQ. The CDR3 consists of 17 residues. As DNA, the CDR3 is TGTGCCAGCAGCCCGAGGGGGGGTGTTTTTCGGGACTCCGAGCAGTACTTC. It codes for CASSPRGGVFRDSEQYF.

The J gene is TRBJ2-3, the V gene TRBV29-1; D not certain. The CDR3 contains 12 residues. V shed 4 bases and J shed 8 bases, with 13 bases lying between them. Looked up from germline, CDR1 is SQVTM and CDR2 is ANQGSEA. The CDR3 here is CSVGLFLGTQYF. In nucleotides, the CDR3 is TGCAGCGTTGGACTTTTTTTAGGTACGCAGTATTTT.

The rearrangement uses TRBV9 and TRBJ2-7, with D perhaps matching TRBD1 (6 bases). V shed 1 base and J shed 3 bases, with 14 bases lying between them. The CDR3 extends over 15 amino acids. Germline CDR1 reads SGDLS; CDR2 reads YYNGEE. The CDR3: CASSVSGTLNYEQYF. CDR3 sequence (DNA): TGTGCCAGCAGCGTATCTGGGACACTAAACTACGAGCAGTACTTC.

The DNA of the CDR3 is TGCGCCAGCAGCCAAAGGGGACAGGCCAGCTCCTACGAGCAGTACTTC. It translates to CASSQRGQASSYEQYF. The rearrangement uses TRBV4-1 and TRBJ2-7, with 8 bases identical to TRBD1. The germline V gene encodes CDR1 MGHRA and CDR2 YSYEKL. V lost 2 bases to trimming and J lost 0 bases; unmatched junction nucleotides: 6. The CDR3 covers 16 residues.

This clone was found once. This chain links TRBV7-9 with TRBJ2-1; the match to TRBD1 covers 7 bases. The CDR3 spans 18 residues. Germline CDR1 reads SEHNR; CDR2 reads FQNEAQ (reference sequence). V was clipped by 1 base and J by 2 bases; unmatched bases: 11. The CDR3 spells CASSLGGLTGATYNEQFF. Here the CDR3 DNA reads TGTGCCAGCAGCTTAGGGGGCCTTACAGGGGCGACCTACAATGAGCAGTTCTTC.

As to this clone: One end of the junction varies from germline; a read error may be responsible. The chain combines TRBV7-9 with TRBJ2-7; the match to TRBD2 covers 12 bases. The CDR3 extends over 16 amino acids. Per the germline V gene, CDR1 is SEHNR and CDR2 is FQNEAQ (reference sequence). The CDR3 sequence: CSSSPPGTSGGYEQYF. The CDR3 DNA reads as TGTTCCAGCAGCCCTCCCGGCACTAGCGGGGGGTACGAGCAGTACTTC.

The chain combines TRBV5-5 with TRBJ2-1; 12 bases are a match to TRBD1. The CDR3 has 16 residues. Germline values: CDR1 SGHKS, CDR2 YYEKEE (reference sequence). The V and J ends lost 3 bases and 5 bases, in that order; junction bases with no gene match: 6. For the CDR3, the DNA is TGTGCCAGCAGCTCCACCGGGACAGGGGGCCACAATGAGCAGTTCTTC. Protein product: CASSSTGTGGHNEQFF.

The chain combines TRBV6-5 with TRBJ2-7, with 7 bases aligning to TRBD2. CDR3 size: 13 residues. Germline lookup yields CDR1 MNHEY and CDR2 SVGAGI. V shed 6 bases, J shed 6 bases, and the junction held 8 bases outside the gene matches. CDR3 sequence: CASSPTGGREQYF. The DNA for the CDR3 is TGTGCCAGCAGCCCTACGGGGGGTCGCGAGCAGTACTTC.

The chain uses TRBV6-5 and TRBJ2-1, with 7 bases matching TRBD2. The CDR3 extends over 15 amino acids. Germline CDR1 reads MNHEY; CDR2 reads SVGAGI. V was pared by 2 bases and J by 4 bases, with 5 bases of the junction left unmatched. The CDR3 here is CASSYLTSFYNEQFF. CDR3 coding DNA: TGTGCCAGCAGTTACCTGACTAGCTTTTACAATGAGCAGTTCTTC.

The chain carries TRBV4-3 and TRBJ2-2, with 10 bases lining up with TRBD2. CDR3 length: 18 amino acids. The V and J ends lost 0 bases and 7 bases, in that order; junction bases with no gene match: 11. Germline values: CDR1 LGHNA, CDR2 YSLEER. Here the CDR3 DNA reads TGCGCCAGCAGCCAAGATCGGGCGAGCGGGGGGGTTAACGGGGAGCTGTTTTTT. Protein sequence: CASSQDRASGGVNGELFF.

The rearrangement links TRBV5-6 to TRBJ2-2; weak D call: TRBD2 (5 bases). The V gene's germline CDR1 is SGHDT and CDR2 YYEEEE. There are 13 residues in the CDR3. V lost 4 bases, J lost 8 bases, and 12 bases lay in between. The DNA of the CDR3 is TGTGCCAGCAGCCCTATCGGGGTAGGGGAGCTGTTTTTT. The encoded protein is CASSPIGVGELFF.

This chain joins TRBV30 and TRBJ2-1; 7 nucleotides match TRBD2. The J segment lost 9 bases and the V segment lost 8 bases, leaving 16 bases of the junction unmatched. Germline V gene sequence: CDR1 GTSNPN, CDR2 SVGIG (reference sequence). This CDR3 is built from 14 residues. The CDR3 loop is CARTRSGLSSEQFF. CDR3 DNA: TGTGCCAGAACGCGCTCGGGACTATCAAGTGAGCAGTTCTTC.

This chain links TRBV25-1 with TRBJ2-5, with 14 bases aligning to TRBD2. After removal of 3 bases from V and 7 bases from J, the junction contained 7 bases not matched to a gene. The CDR3 sequence is 16 residues long. The germline gives CDR1 MGHDK, CDR2 SYGVNS. The DNA of the CDR3 is TGTGCCAGCAGTGATTCTAGACTAGCGGGAGGGGTGACCCAGTACTTC. Its protein is CASSDSRLAGGVTQYF.

The genes are TRBV6-5 and TRBJ1-1; no clear D gene. This CDR3 is built from 14 residues. CDR1 is MNHEY and CDR2 is SVGAGI in the germline V gene. V lost 4 bases and J lost 4, with 13 bases in between. CDR3 bases: TGTGCCAGCAGTTTCAGAGGAGTTGGCACTGAAGCTTTCTTT. Translating it yields CASSFRGVGTEAFF.